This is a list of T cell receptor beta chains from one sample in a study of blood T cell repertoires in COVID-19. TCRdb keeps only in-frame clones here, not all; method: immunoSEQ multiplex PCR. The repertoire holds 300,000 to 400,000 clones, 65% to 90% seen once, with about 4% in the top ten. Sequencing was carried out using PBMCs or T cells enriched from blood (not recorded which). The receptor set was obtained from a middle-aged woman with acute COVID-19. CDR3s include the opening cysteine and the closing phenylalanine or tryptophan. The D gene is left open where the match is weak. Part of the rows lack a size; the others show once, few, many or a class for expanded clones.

TGTGCCAGCAGCGTAGATGCGCGGCTGGTGAATGAGCAGTTCTTC	CASSVDARLVNEQFF	.	TRBV9	TRBJ2-1	.	15
TGTGCCAGCGAGGGGTTGAGGTTACGCGGGAAAGAGACCCAGTACTTC	CASEGLRLRGKETQYF	.	TRBV25-1	TRBJ2-5	.	16
TGTGCCAGCAGCGTACTAAACCGACAGCCGGCAGGTGAGCAGTTCTTC	CASSVLNRQPAGEQFF	.	TRBV5-4	TRBJ2-1	.	16
TGTGCCAGCAGCGCAACTAGCGGCCTCCAAGAGACCCAGTACTTC	CASSATSGLQETQYF	.	TRBV7-9	TRBJ2-5	TRBD2	15
TGTGCCAGCTCCACGGGGGAAGAAGCTTTCTTT	CASSTGEEAFF	.	TRBV18	TRBJ1-1	.	11
TGTGCCAGCAGCCAAGAAACCGGGACTAGTATCGTCGATGAGCAGTTCTTC	CASSQETGTSIVDEQFF	.	TRBV3-1/TRBV3-2	TRBJ2-1	TRBD2	17
TGTGCCAGCAGTCCCGGGACAGAAGAGACCCAGTACTTC	CASSPGTEETQYF	.	TRBV6-2/TRBV6-3	TRBJ2-5	TRBD1	13
TGCAGCGTTTACCGGGAGCGGGCCGGGGAGCTGTTTTTT	CSVYRERAGELFF	.	TRBV29-1	TRBJ2-2	.	13
TGTGCCAGCTCACCGAAGACAGATAACTATGGCTACACCTTC	CASSPKTDNYGYTF	.	TRBV18	TRBJ1-2	.	14
TGTGCCTCAGCCGGGACAGGGGTCCCCTACAATGAGCAGTTCTTC	CASAGTGVPYNEQFF	.	TRBV6-5	TRBJ2-1	TRBD1	15
TGCAGTGCTAGTCCCCAGACAGGGGTGGAAAAACTGTTTTTT	CSASPQTGVEKLFF	.	TRBV20-1	TRBJ1-4	TRBD1	14
TGTGCCAGCAGCCAAGCTAGGACAGGGCGGTTGGACACTGAAGCTTTCTTT	CASSQARTGRLDTEAFF	.	TRBV14	TRBJ1-1	TRBD1	17
TGTGCCAGCGGAGGGGGCCGAAACTATGGCTACACCTTC	CASGGGRNYGYTF	.	TRBV28	TRBJ1-2	TRBD1	13
TGTGCCAGCAGCACAGGGGGAAACTCCTACGAGCAGTACTTC	CASSTGGNSYEQYF	few	TRBV9	TRBJ2-7	TRBD1	14
TGTGCCAGCAGCGTCTCGGGGGTCTCTGGAAACACCATATATTTT	CASSVSGVSGNTIYF	.	TRBV9	TRBJ1-3	.	15
TGTGCCAGCAGTTCCAGACTACTACCCACCTACGAGCAGTACTTC	CASSSRLLPTYEQYF	.	TRBV6-5	TRBJ2-7	.	15
TGTGCCAGCGCTTCTTTTCTAGCGGTGGGGTTGGGCTATGGCTACACCTTC	CASASFLAVGLGYGYTF	.	TRBV27	TRBJ1-2	.	17
TGTGCCAGTAGTATACAGGGGCGGAGCAATCAGCCCCAGCATTTT	CASSIQGRSNQPQHF	.	TRBV19	TRBJ1-5	.	15
TGTGCCAGCAGTTACAATCCCCAGGGAAGAAATGGCTACACCTTC	CASSYNPQGRNGYTF	.	TRBV6-5	TRBJ1-2	.	15
TGTGCCAGTGGGCAGACAGGCGCTGGGTCACCCCTCCACTTT	CASGQTGAGSPLHF	once	TRBV19	TRBJ1-6	.	14
TGTGCCAGCAGCCCGGAGGACAGGGGAGAAGCTTTCTTT	CASSPEDRGEAFF	.	TRBV7-3	TRBJ1-1	TRBD1	13
TGTGCCAGCAGCCCCTCGAGCTCTCACACCGGGGAGCTGTTTTTT	CASSPSSSHTGELFF	.	TRBV11-3	TRBJ2-2	.	15
TGTGCCAGCAGCTTGGTTGCGGTATCTCCCCTAAACTATGGCTACACCTTC	CASSLVAVSPLNYGYTF	.	TRBV5-6	TRBJ1-2	.	17
TGTGCCAGCAGCCAAGACTTGCCCGGGACAGTCTATGGCTACACCTTC	CASSQDLPGTVYGYTF	.	TRBV3-1/TRBV3-2	TRBJ1-2	TRBD1	16
TGCAGTGCTAGTCCCGCAGATACGCAGTATTTT	CSASPADTQYF	.	TRBV20-1	TRBJ2-3	.	11
TGTGCCAGCAGGAAGACTAGCGGGAGGTACGAGCAGTACTTC	CASRKTSGRYEQYF	.	TRBV9	TRBJ2-7	TRBD2	14
TGTGCCAGTAGTATTTGGTTGACAGGGGGCAGGCGAGACAATCAGCCCCAGCATTTT	CASSIWLTGGRRDNQPQHF	once	TRBV19	TRBJ1-5	TRBD1	19
TGTGCCAGCAGCCGACAGGGAGGCCACGAGCAGTACTTC	CASSRQGGHEQYF	.	TRBV7-3	TRBJ2-7	.	13
TGTGCCAGCCGGACGGACAGGCACCCTGGCGAGCAGTACTTC	CASRTDRHPGEQYF	.	TRBV6-5	TRBJ2-7	TRBD1	14
TGTGCTAGCAGCCAGAGGGTACTAGCGGGAGTGTCTCTTGCCGCCGGGGAGCTGTTTTTT	CASSQRVLAGVSLAAGELFF	few	TRBV7-7	TRBJ2-2	TRBD2	20
TGTGCCAGCAGTCCCGGGACTACATCCTACGAGCAGTACTTC	CASSPGTTSYEQYF	.	TRBV6-5	TRBJ2-7	TRBD2	14
TGCGCCAGCAGCTTGTATGGGGCTTCAGAGACCCAGTACTTC	CASSLYGASETQYF	.	TRBV5-1	TRBJ2-5	.	14